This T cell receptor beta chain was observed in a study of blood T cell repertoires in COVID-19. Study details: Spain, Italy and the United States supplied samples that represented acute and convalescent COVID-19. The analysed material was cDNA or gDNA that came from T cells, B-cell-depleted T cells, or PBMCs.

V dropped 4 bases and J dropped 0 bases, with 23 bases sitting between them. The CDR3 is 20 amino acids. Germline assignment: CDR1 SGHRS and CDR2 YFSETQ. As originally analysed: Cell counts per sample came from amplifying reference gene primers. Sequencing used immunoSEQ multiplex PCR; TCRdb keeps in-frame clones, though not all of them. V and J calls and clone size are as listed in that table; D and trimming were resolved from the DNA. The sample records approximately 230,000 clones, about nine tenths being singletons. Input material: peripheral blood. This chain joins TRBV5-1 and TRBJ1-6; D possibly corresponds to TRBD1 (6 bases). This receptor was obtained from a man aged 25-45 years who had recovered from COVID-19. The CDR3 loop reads CASSPSTMTGFSSYNSPLHF. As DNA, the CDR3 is TGCGCCAGCAGCCCTTCCACTATGACAGGCTTCAGCTCCTATAATTCACCCCTCCACTTT.